The clone carrying this TCR beta chain was observed a few times. This sample stems from a study of regulatory T cells in long-lasting Graves disease. CDR1 LGHNT and CDR2 FRNRAP come from the germline V gene. CDR3 length equals 22 residues. V dropped 2 bases and J dropped 3; count of bases not matched to a gene: 26. Arm-PCR with iRepertoire HTBI primers amplified the CDR3 regions for these TCR beta libraries. TCRdb reprocessed the multiplex PCR reads via MiXCR and lists one record per CDR3 protein. Among over 500,000 distinct CDR3 sequences listed, 16% were seen once. Time point meaning: newly diagnosed GD, antithyroid drugs for less than 3 months. Preparation of the TCR library used RNA extracted from PBMCs. These data are also associated with another study on T cells in Graves' hyperthyroidism and ophthalmopathy.

V and J are TRBV12-5 and TRBJ2-7; 9 bases fit TRBD2. The starting material was peripheral blood mononuclear cells (PBMCs), obtained at new diagnosis, from a patient treated with antithyroid drugs. The clonotype was recovered from a man younger than 35 with Graves disease. CDR3 nucleotide sequence: TGTGCTAGTGGTTTGTCCCTCTCATCACGGCGGACTAGCGTAGACCTGGGCTACGAGCAGTACTTC. Translated: CASGLSLSSRRTSVDLGYEQYF.